The 22 T cell receptor beta chains listed next were all sequenced from one sample in a study of T cells in tumors after PD-1 blockade. This table comes from immunoSEQ multiplex PCR, and its TCRdb copy is limited to in-frame clones, with some not included. The data contain roughly 50,000 clones, roughly 80% of them singletons. Specimen: PBMCs, collected before anti-PD-1 treatment. These receptors were obtained from a human donor with basal cell carcinoma.

The J gene is TRBJ1-4, the V gene TRBV15, with D possibly matching TRBD1 (6 bases). V lost 1 base to trimming and J lost 8 bases, with 14 bases between them. This CDR3 region has 15 residues. The germline gives CDR1 LNHNV, CDR2 YYDKDF (reference sequence). The CDR3, as DNA: TGTGCCACCAGCAGAGTAGGGGGTTCGGGAGAAAAACTGTTTTTT. Its translation: CATSRVGGSGEKLFF.

The V gene is TRBV27, the J gene TRBJ1-2; no clear D gene. V gave up 2 bases and J gave up 4 bases, with 11 bases separating them. Germline V gives CDR1 MNHEY, CDR2 SMNVEV (reference sequence). This CDR3 has 14 residues. CDR3 residues: CASSLGAAIYGYTF. The CDR3 DNA is TGTGCCAGCAGTTTAGGTGCGGCAATCTATGGCTACACCTTC.

V and J are TRBV7-2 and TRBJ2-1, with TRBD2 matching over 13 bases. The junction had 2 bases not matched to a gene; V was cut back by 0 bases and J by 3 bases. The CDR3 is 17 amino acids. The germline gives CDR1 SGHTA, CDR2 FQGNSA. The CDR3 DNA sequence: TGTGCCAGCAGCTTAGCGGGGACTAGCGGGGTCTACAATGAGCAGTTCTTC. This sequence encodes CASSLAGTSGVYNEQFF.

The chain couples TRBV3-1 (or the pseudogene TRBV3-2) to TRBJ2-7; no reliable D call. Germline CDR1 reads LGHDT; CDR2 reads YNNKEL (reference sequence). V was cut by 2 bases and J by 4 bases, with 9 bases left in between. The CDR3 has 13 residues. The CDR3 loop is CASSQSRSYEQYF. The CDR3 nucleotides are TGTGCCAGCAGCCAATCCCGGTCTTACGAGCAGTACTTC.

This clone was seen a handful of times. The chain has TRBV5-1 and TRBJ2-7; maybe TRBD1 (6 bases). CDR1 and CDR2 from the germline V gene are SGHRS and YFSETQ. The CDR3 contains 14 residues. The ends were cut back, 9 bases at V and 0 bases at J, with 16 bases in the middle. CDR3 DNA: TGCGCCACTCGCCGGGACACCACCTCCTACGAGCAGTACTTC. Residues: CATRRDTTSYEQYF.

The chain is built from TRBV27 and TRBJ2-1, with TRBD2 identical over 12 bases. Germline V gene lookup returns CDR1 MNHEY and CDR2 SMNVEV (reference sequence). The CDR3 spans 16 residues. Trimming took 5 bases from V and 4 from J; bases not matched to a gene: 6. The CDR3 coding sequence is TGTGCCAGCAGTCTCGGACTAGCGGGGTCATACAATGAGCAGTTCTTC. Translation gives CASSLGLAGSYNEQFF.

The chain couples TRBV19 to TRBJ1-5; D is ambiguous. The CDR3 spans 14 residues. Per the germline V gene, CDR1 is LNHDA and CDR2 is SQIVND (reference sequence). V lost 7 bases to trimming and J lost 1 base, with 11 bases between them. The CDR3 bases are TGTGCCAGTACCGCTGTTGGCAGCAATCAGCCCCAGCATTTT. This encodes CASTAVGSNQPQHF.

J is TRBJ1-5 and V is TRBV19; possible D gene TRBD1, 5 bases. Germline CDR1 LNHDA, CDR2 SQIVND (reference sequence). Trimming removed 2 bases at V and 2 bases at J, with 13 bases between. The CDR3 is 16 residues long. DNA of the CDR3: TGTGCCAGTAGTATATTGGCAGGGCGACGCAATCAGCCCCAGCATTTT. This gives the protein CASSILAGRRNQPQHF.

This clone was seen a handful of times. The CDR3 sequence is CASSDRNTGELFF. For the CDR3, the DNA is TGTGCCAGCAGTGACAGGAACACCGGGGAGCTGTTTTTT. The chain recombines TRBV6-4 with TRBJ2-2; no firm D call. Trimming took 2 bases from V and 1 from J, leaving 2 bases between them. This CDR3 comprises 13 residues. Germline V gene sequence: CDR1 MRHNA, CDR2 SNTAGT.

J is TRBJ1-5 and V is TRBV19; 12 bases match TRBD1. This CDR3 has 16 residues. Germline lookup yields CDR1 LNHDA and CDR2 SQIVND (reference sequence). The trim removed 6 bases at V and 6 bases at J, leaving 9 bases unmatched. CDR3 protein: CASRNPGQGATQPQHF. The CDR3 coding sequence is TGTGCCAGTAGGAATCCGGGACAGGGGGCTACTCAGCCCCAGCATTTT.

This clone appeared once. This chain uses TRBV6-9 with TRBJ2-7; 9 bases fit TRBD1. Trimming at V came to 2 bases and at J to 3 bases, leaving 8 bases not matched to a gene. Looked up from germline, CDR1 is MNHGY and CDR2 is SVAAGI. This CDR3 has 16 amino acids. CDR3 amino acids: CASSYNGTGIYYEQYF. In nucleotides, the CDR3 is TGTGCCAGCAGTTATAATGGGACAGGGATATACTACGAGCAGTACTTC.

The chain is built from TRBV6-1 and TRBJ2-7; 7 nucleotides agree with TRBD1. This CDR3 has 14 residues. CDR1 and CDR2 from the germline V gene are MNHNS and SASEGT. V lost 1 base and J lost 5; bases outside the gene matches: 5. The CDR3 is CASSEGQGGDEQYF. In DNA form, the CDR3 reads TGTGCCAGCAGTGAAGGACAGGGTGGGGACGAGCAGTACTTC.

This chain links TRBV12-3 or TRBV12-4 with TRBJ2-7; unclear D gene. Trimming removed 6 bases from V and 0 bases from J, with 9 bases in between. This CDR3 has 13 residues. In DNA, the CDR3 is TGTGCCAGCAGACAGTCGGGCTCCTACGAGCAGTACTTC. As protein: CASRQSGSYEQYF.

This clone was recorded a few times. The chain has TRBV5-1 and TRBJ1-1, with unresolved D. Germline V lookup: CDR1 SGHRS, CDR2 YFSETQ. This CDR3 is built from 15 residues. Trimming left V 2 bases short and J 0 bases short, with 11 bases between. The CDR3 bases are TGCGCCAGCAGCTTAAGGATAGGGATGAACACTGAAGCTTTCTTT. Its protein is CASSLRIGMNTEAFF.

This clone showed up just once. The rearrangement uses TRBV24-1 and TRBJ2-3; 9 bases are a match to TRBD1. From germline, CDR1 is KGHDR and CDR2 SFDVKD. Trimming cost V 5 bases and J 3 bases; bases outside gene matches: 5. The CDR3 totals 15 residues. CDR3 nucleotide sequence: TGTGCCACCAGTGCATCGACAGGGGGGACAGATACGCAGTATTTT. Residues: CATSASTGGTDTQYF.

The rearrangement joins TRBV6-1 to TRBJ1-2; 8 bases are a match to TRBD1. The ends lost 3 bases at V and 5 bases at J; junction bases unmatched: 5. Germline lookup yields CDR1 MNHNS and CDR2 SASEGT. The CDR3 runs 14 residues. CDR3 amino acids: CASSDSRTGYGYTF. CDR3 bases: TGTGCCAGCAGTGATTCCCGGACAGGGTATGGCTACACCTTC.

This chain connects TRBV5-1 to TRBJ1-4; unclear D gene. Germline values: CDR1 SGHRS, CDR2 YFSETQ. V was clipped by 0 bases and J by 4 bases, with 10 bases between them. The CDR3 length is 15 residues. The CDR3 DNA follows: TGCGCCAGCAGCTTGGTGGGATCAAATAATGAAAAACTGTTTTTT. Translated: CASSLVGSNNEKLFF.

The gene calls are TRBV24-1 and TRBJ2-3; 11 bases map to TRBD1. Germline trimming cut 4 bases from V and 4 bases from J; bases unmatched to any gene: 3. Germline V gene sequence: CDR1 KGHDR, CDR2 SFDVKD. The CDR3 length is 15 residues. The CDR3 here is CATSEAGQGADTQYF. CDR3 in DNA: TGTGCCACCAGTGAAGCGGGACAGGGGGCAGATACGCAGTATTTT.

V gene TRBV6-5 combines with J gene TRBJ1-2, with TRBD1 matching over 9 bases. This CDR3 region has 14 residues. CDR1 and CDR2 from the germline V gene are MNHEY and SVGAGI. The trim removed 2 bases at V and 3 bases at J, leaving 1 base unmatched. This CDR3 reads CASSYRQGDYGYTF. The CDR3 DNA sequence: TGTGCCAGCAGTTACAGACAGGGGGACTATGGCTACACCTTC.

The rearrangement uses TRBV5-6 and TRBJ1-2; D is unresolved. Germline V gives CDR1 SGHDT, CDR2 YYEEEE. The length of the CDR3 is 15 residues. V was pared by 3 bases and J by 8 bases, with 20 bases between. The CDR3 DNA follows: TGTGCCAGCAGCTCCGTAGTAGGGAAGGGAGAAGGCTACACCTTC. As protein: CASSSVVGKGEGYTF.

The V call is TRBV18, the J call TRBJ2-2; 10 positions agree with TRBD1. V lost 3 bases to trimming and J lost 7 bases; unmatched junction nucleotides: 2. Germline V gene data show CDR1 as KGHSH and CDR2 as LQKENI. The CDR3 has 14 amino acids. CDR3 bases: TGTGCCAGCTCACCGGGACAGGGGTTCGGGGAGCTGTTTTTT. Translation: CASSPGQGFGELFF. Based on the CDR3 plus reference TRBV18 and TRBJ2-2, the full variable domain is NAGVMQNPRHLVRRRGQEARLRCSPMKGHSHVYWYRQLPEEGLKFMVYLQKENIIDESGMPKERFSAEFPKEGPSILRIQQVVRGDSAAYFCASSPGQGFGELFFGEGSRLTVL.

The chain is built from TRBV29-1 and TRBJ2-7, with TRBD1 matching over 12 bases. The CDR3 has 15 amino acids. Germline values: CDR1 SQVTM, CDR2 ANQGSEA. The trim removed 2 bases at V and 4 bases at J, leaving 6 bases unmatched. This CDR3 is CSVEMGTGGFYEQYF. The CDR3 nucleotides are TGCAGCGTTGAAATGGGGACAGGGGGCTTTTACGAGCAGTACTTC.